This T cell receptor (beta chain) was identified in a study of T cell responses to AZD1222 COVID-19 vaccine (dated by TCRdb to the early 2020s). Notes on the research overall: TCR sequencing covered 233 trial participants: some 210 given two doses of AZD1222 and 26 given two doses of MenACWY control vaccine. Trial participants were enrolled by age into subgroups of 18-55, 56-69 and 70-plus years, and about 150, 27 and 61 TCR-sequenced participants, respectively, were included in these subgroups.

The CDR3 regions of human TCRbeta chains were analyzed by immunosequencing. In the paper's pipeline: TCRs in the repertoires were compared against a reference library of SARS-CoV-2-specific TCRs that had been generated with the MIRA antigen-specificity platform. Breadth was defined as the fraction of unique TCRs that were SARS-CoV-2-associated, and depth was defined as the fraction of total T cells that were SARS-CoV-2-associated. Using the MIRA data, each spike-specific TCR was assigned both to the spike region to which the TCR was reactive and to a CD4 or CD8 class. Log10-transformed breadth and depth values were compared by one-way ANOVA with Sidak's multiple comparisons tests. This immuneACCESS table, as held by TCRdb, lists in-frame sequences with V and J called but not all clones. Of the missing ones, under half trace to an unresolved V gene in checked studies; the others have no known cause. That table supplies the V and J calls and clone size; D and trimming were determined from the DNA. This sample lists 90,000 or so clones; approximately 91% were detected once. The ten largest clones represent 5.5% of the sample.

The CDR3 holds 16 amino acids from the cysteine to the phenylalanine. CDR3 DNA is the only sequence kept; it has 48 bases, read in frame from the first base. From a lookup of the germline V gene, CDR1 and CDR2 are MNHEY and SVGAGI. Trimming removed 2 bases from V and 1 base from J; the gene matches leave 3 bases unexplained. With regard to this clone: Its cognate antigen has yet to be identified. One base away there is no much larger clone; base qualities are not given.

The intended sense of this specimen's time point label: about 28 days (+/-7) after the second vaccine dose. AZD1222 recipients with second doses at about 4 weeks or about 12 weeks were pooled, because spike-specific TCR depth and breadth did not differ between schedules. Vaccinee samples came from UK trials COV001 and COV002, including a single-blind randomized controlled phase 2/3 trial of AZD1222 (ChAdOx1 nCoV-19) in healthy adults. For TCRbeta chain sequencing, PBMC samples from trial participants were taken at day 0 and at day 28 after the second dose. Beyond this particular receptor, the publication reports: Spike-specific TCR breadth and depth rose significantly after two AZD1222 doses compared with day 0 and with MenACWY recipients. Because no day 14 peak-response samples were available, repertoires were characterized only after the peak T cell response. Epitopes outside the regions mutated in the B.1.351 and B.1.1.7 variants were reportedly recognized by nearly half of the unique spike-specific TCRs. The 56-69-year group was small, and its depth increase did not reach significance, likely because of low power. Participants were mostly white British and included more females than males, and it was suggested by the authors that clonal diversity may have been underestimated. The vaccine-associated CD4 TCRs covered the entire spike protein, and the dominant responses fell in regions 160-218 and 743-854. Conclusions about previously exposed vaccinees are limited because only five or six AZD1222 recipients were SARS-CoV-2 seropositive at baseline.

The TCR sequence derives from an adult who received the AZD1222 COVID-19 vaccine. This specimen was peripheral blood, taken 28 days after the second AZD1222 dose. The sequence joins TRBV6-5 to TRBJ2-2; TRBD2 matches 8 bases in the middle. This receptor carries the CDR3 CASSYRGGLNTGELFF. In nucleotides, the sequence is TGTGCCAGCAGTTACCGCGGGGGGCTGAACACCGGGGAGCTGTTTTTT.